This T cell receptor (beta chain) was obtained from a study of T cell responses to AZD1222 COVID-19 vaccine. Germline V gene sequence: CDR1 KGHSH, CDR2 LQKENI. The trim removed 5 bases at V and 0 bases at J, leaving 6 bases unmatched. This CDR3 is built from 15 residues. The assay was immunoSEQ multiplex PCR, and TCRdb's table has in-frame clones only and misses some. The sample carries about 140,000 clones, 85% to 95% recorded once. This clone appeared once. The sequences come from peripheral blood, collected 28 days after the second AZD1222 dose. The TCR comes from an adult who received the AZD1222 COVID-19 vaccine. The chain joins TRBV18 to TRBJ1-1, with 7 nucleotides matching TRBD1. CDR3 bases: TGTGCCAGCTCAGAATCAGGGGGGATGAACACTGAAGCTTTCTTT. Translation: CASSESGGMNTEAFF.